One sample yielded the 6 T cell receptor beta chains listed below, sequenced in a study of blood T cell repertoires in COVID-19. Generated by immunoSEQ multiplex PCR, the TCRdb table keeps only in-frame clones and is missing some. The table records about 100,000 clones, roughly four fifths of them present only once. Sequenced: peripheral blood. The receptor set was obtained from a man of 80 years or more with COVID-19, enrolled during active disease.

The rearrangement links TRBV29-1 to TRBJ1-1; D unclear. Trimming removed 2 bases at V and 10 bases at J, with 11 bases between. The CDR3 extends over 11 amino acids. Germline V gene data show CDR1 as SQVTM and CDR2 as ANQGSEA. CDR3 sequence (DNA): TGCAGCGTTGAATCCGGCCCGGGAGCTTTCTTT. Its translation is CSVESGPGAFF.

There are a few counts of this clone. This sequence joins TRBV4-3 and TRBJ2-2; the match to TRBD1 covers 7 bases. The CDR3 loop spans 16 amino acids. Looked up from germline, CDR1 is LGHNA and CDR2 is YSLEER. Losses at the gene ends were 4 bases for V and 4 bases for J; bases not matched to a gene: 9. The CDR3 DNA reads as TGCGCCAGCAGCCTTAATAGGGGGCGCGTCACCGGGGAGCTGTTTTTT. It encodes CASSLNRGRVTGELFF.

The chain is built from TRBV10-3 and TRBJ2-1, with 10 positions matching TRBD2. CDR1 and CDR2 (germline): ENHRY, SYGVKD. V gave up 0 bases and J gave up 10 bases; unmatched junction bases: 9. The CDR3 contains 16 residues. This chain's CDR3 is CAISESGSGGAGEQFF. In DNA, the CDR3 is TGTGCCATCAGTGAGTCAGGGAGCGGGGGGGCCGGAGAGCAGTTCTTC.

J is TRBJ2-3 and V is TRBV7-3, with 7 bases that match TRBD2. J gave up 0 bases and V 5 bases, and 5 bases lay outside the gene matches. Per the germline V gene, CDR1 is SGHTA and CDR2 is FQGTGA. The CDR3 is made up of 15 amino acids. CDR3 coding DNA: TGTGCCAGCAGCCCTGGACTAGGGAGCACAGATACGCAGTATTTT. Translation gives CASSPGLGSTDTQYF.

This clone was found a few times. Here the CDR3 DNA reads TGTGCCAGTCACAGGGGCTCGGACGCGTATGGCTACACCTTC. Protein sequence: CASHRGSDAYGYTF. The V call is TRBV19, the J call TRBJ1-2, with 7 nucleotides matching TRBD1. The CDR3 is 14 residues long. The germline V gene has CDR1 LNHDA and CDR2 SQIVND (reference sequence). Trimming cost V 8 bases and J 5 bases; bases outside gene matches: 11. The full variable domain, its missing parts supplied by reference TRBV19 and TRBJ1-2, is DGGITQSPKYLFRKEGQNVTLSCEQNLNHDAMYWYRQDPGQGLRLIYYSQIVNDFQKGDIAEGYSVSREKKESFPLTVTSAQKNPTAFYLCASHRGSDAYGYTFGSGTRLTVV.

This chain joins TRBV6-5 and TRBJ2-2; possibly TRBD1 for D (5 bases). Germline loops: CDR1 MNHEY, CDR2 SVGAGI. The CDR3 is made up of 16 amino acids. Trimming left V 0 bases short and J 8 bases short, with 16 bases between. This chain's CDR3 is CASSYSSGAWSGELFF. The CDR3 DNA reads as TGTGCCAGCAGTTACTCCTCTGGGGCTTGGTCAGGGGAGCTGTTTTTT.